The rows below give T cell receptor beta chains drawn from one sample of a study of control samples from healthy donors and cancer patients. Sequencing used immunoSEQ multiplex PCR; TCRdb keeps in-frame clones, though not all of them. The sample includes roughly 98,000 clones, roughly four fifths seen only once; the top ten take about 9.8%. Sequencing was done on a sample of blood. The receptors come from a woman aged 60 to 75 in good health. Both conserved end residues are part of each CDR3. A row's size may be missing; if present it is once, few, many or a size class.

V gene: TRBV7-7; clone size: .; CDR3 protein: CASSQNIVSQETQYF
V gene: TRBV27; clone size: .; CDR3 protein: CASGITGTSGNTIYF
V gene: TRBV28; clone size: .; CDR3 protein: CASSLRTGSNTEAFF
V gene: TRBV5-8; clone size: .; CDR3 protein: CASSSQGTSRETQYF
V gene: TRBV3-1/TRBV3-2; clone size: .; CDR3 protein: CASSPGFGTEQYF
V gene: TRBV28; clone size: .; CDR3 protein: CASSLGGSSYEQYF
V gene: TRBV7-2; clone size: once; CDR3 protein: CASSSHPGNQNIQYF
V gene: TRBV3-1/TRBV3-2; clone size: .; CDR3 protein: CASSPTPNTEAFF
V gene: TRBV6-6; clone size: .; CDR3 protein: CASKKGQAYEQYF
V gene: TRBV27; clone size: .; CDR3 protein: CASSSWTDTEAFF
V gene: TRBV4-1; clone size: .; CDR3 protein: CASSQGGQDPFGYTF
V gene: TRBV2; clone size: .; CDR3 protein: CASSPSGPGNIQYF
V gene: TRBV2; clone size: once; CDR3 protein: CASRRTGVGEQYF
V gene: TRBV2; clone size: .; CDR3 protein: CASMKDSNQPQHF
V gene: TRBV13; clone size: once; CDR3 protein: CASSLWSGGFSDGYTF
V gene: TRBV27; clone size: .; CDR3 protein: CASSLEGYYGYTF
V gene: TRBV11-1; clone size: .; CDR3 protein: CASSPGAGAYTDTQYF
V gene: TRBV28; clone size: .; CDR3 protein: CASSPTGLSNEQFF
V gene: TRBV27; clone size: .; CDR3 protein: CASSPPGLKTYEQYF
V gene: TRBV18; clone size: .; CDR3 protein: CASSPSNPGQRVYGYTF
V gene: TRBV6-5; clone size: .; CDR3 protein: CASSYDSTGELFF
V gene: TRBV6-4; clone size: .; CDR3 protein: CASSDTSRDTRGTDTQYF
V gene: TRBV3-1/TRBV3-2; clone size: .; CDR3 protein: CASSRWGDQPQHF
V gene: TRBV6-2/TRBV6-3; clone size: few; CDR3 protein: CASSRDGNYGYTF
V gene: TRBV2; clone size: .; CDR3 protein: CASKGTSGYNEQFF
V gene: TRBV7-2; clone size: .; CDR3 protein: CASSDRAGNIQYF
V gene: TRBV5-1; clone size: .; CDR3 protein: CASSLSRGGNYEQYF
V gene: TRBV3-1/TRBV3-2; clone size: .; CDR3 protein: CASSPGIVNQPQHF
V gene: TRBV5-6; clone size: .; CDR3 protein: CASSLVGTGPYNEQFF
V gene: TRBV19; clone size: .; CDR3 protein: CASSIRAGTNEKLFF
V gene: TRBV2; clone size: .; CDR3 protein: CASSEGGRVWSKDGYTF
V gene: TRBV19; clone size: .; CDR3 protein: CASSIVVGYNSPLHF
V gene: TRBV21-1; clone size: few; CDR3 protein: CASSTCEGLYGYTF
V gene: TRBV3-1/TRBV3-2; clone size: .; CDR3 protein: CASSPSTGNNFYEQYF
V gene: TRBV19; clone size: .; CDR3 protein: CASTLTDSSGDTQYF
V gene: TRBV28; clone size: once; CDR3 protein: CASSLPKGPLAYEQYF
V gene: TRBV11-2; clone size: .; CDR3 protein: CASSLERVGTGELFF
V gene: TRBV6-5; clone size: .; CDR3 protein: CASSDSNYGYTF
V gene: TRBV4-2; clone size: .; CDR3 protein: CASSQDPSAGELFF
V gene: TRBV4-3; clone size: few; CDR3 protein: CASSQDPANTIYF
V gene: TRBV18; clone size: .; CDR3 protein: CASSSSQGRDTEAFF
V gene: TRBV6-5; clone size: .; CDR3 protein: CASTFRGVNTEAFF
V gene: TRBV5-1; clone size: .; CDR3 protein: CASSLEESPYNEQFF
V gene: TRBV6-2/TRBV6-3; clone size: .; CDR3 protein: CASSYGAGGWYEQYF
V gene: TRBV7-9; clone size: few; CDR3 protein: CASSRGSATDTQYF
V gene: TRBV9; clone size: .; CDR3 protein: CASSATSGASTDTQYF
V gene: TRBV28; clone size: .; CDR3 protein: CASRQGGNTEAFF
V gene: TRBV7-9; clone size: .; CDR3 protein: CASSTGSANYGYTF
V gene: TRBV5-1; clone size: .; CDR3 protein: CASSLSSGRAIYEQYF
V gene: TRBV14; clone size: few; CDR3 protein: CASSQSGGFTGELFF
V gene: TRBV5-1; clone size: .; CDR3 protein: CASSSSGTGGFQETQYF
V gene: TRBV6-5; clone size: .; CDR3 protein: CASSPTGPPNEQYF
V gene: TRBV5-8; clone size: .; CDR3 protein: CASSAGRGRSETQYF
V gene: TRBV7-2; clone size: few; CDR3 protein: CASSLGSSTGELFF
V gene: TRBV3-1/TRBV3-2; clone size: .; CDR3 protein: CASSQDPGGVSQPQHF
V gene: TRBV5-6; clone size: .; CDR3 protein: CARSWGTGGGSGGANVLTF
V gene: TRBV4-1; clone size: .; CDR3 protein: CASSQVFTVYGYTF